This T cell receptor beta chain was retrieved from a study of shared clonotypes between healthy human individuals. General observations from the study: Limited genetic and exposure-history diversity came from having few donors.

CDR3 length equals 16 residues. Original processing notes: Junction-only sequences without quality scores came from ImmunoSEQ, so filtering differed. Profiled with immunoSEQ multiplex PCR; TCRdb holds only in-frame clones, not every one. Clone size and V and J calls were adopted from that table, with D and trimming inferred from the DNA. Here the sample spans millions of clones, around nine tenths being singletons. Comment on this clone: Its antigen remains unidentified.

The sample comprised naive CD4+ T cells sorted from blood. Subset in this sample: CD45RA+ positively selected. This TCR derives from a man younger than 35 in good health. The genes are TRBV21-1 and TRBJ2-2; TRBD2, the D gene given by the table, was not confirmed from the DNA. TRBV21-1 is listed as a pseudogene. The CDR3 reads CASSKLETLNTGELFF. DNA of the CDR3: TGTGCCAGCAGCAAATTGGAGACCTTGAACACCGGGGAGCTGTTTTTT.